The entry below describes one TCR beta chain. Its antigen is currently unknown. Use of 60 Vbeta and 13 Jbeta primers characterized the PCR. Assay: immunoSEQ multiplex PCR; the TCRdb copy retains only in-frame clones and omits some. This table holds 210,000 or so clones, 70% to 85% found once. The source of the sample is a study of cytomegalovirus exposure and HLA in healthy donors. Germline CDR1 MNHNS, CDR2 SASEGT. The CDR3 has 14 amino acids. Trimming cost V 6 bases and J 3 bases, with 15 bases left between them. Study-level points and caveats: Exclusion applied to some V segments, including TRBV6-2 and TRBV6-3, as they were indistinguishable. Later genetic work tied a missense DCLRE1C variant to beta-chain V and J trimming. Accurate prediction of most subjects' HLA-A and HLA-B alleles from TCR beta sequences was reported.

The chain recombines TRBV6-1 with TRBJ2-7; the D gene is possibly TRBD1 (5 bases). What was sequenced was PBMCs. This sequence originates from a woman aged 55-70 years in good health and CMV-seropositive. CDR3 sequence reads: CASRSLDRYYEQYF. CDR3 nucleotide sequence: TGTGCCAGCAGATCACTCGACAGATACTACGAGCAGTACTTC.